Sequencing of this T cell receptor beta chain was carried out in a study of shared clonotypes between healthy human individuals (dated by TCRdb to the early 2020s). Regarding the complete study: The cohort comprised a couple of women and a few men aged 18 to 49 years. To increase sequencing depth and limit assay-specific biases, TCR repertoire library preparation and sequencing were carried out by different laboratories using diverse techniques. Per donor, leukapheresis produced somewhere between about 0.94 and 8.9 billion PBMCs. For each donor, CD4 naive and CD4 memory were each given three plates, CD8 naive was given two plates, and CD8 memory was given one plate. To estimate repertoire size and how much clonotypes are shared between individuals, the study performed deep sequencing of blood TCR repertoires from about 5 healthy adults. Beyond this particular receptor, the publication reports: Because the study included a small number of donors, the genetic and exposure-history diversity represented was limited. Based on pairwise subsampling, the degree of clonotype sharing among donors was expected to be affected by sequencing depth. Rarefaction of sorted-subset datasets indicated incomplete sequencing despite the large sequencing depth. Compared with non-shared clonotypes, the clonotypes found in all four sorted-subset donors had higher generation probabilities. Sampling was limited to blood, and TCR repertoires in tissue likely differ from TCR repertoires in blood. Estimated clonotype richness was generally larger for naive than for memory subsets. Across a handful of donors, approximately 5% of naive CD4, around 3.3% of naive CD8, about 2.3% of memory CD4, and approximately 0.4% of memory CD8 clonotypes were shared.

TCR CDR3 regions were amplified from genomic DNA by multiplex PCR using the deep immunoSEQ assay. Extracted genomic DNA from each cell subset was distributed evenly across all wells of several immunoSEQ 96-well plates, and each plate was treated as a replicate. Each replicate PCR for sorted subsets received around 200 ng genomic DNA, equal to about 30,000 T cell genomes. Purified libraries were quantified with a Qubit 3.0 fluorometer, sized on a Bioanalyzer 2100, and re-quantified with the KAPA Library Quantification kit. A separate single-read 150-cycle Illumina NextSeq 550 flow cell was used to sequence each immunoSEQ 96-well plate. From the authors' description of their analysis: Because only junctional sequences without quality scores were contained in the immunoSEQ output, filtering matching that applied to full-length reads could not be performed. Sequences were annotated with PyIR, a Python wrapper for IgBLAST v1.9, and V/J genes and CDR3 were assigned using IMGT germline references. Reads were filtered out if the reads had weak V/J assignments (E-value above 1e-6), no CDR3, stop codons, out-of-frame junctions, or ambiguous translated residues. A V3J clonotype was defined by an identical inferred V gene, J gene, and CDR3 amino acid sequence. Percentage overlap between repertoires was calculated by dividing the number of shared unique clonotypes by the size of the smaller repertoire. Repertoire richness was assessed with RTK rarefaction, the Chao1 estimator, and Recon v2.1 estimates of unobserved clonotypes. For all TCRbeta clonotypes obtained by the gDNA method from a few donors, generation probabilities were computed with OLGA. Sourced from immuneACCESS, this table was stored by TCRdb with only in-frame sequences that have V and J called. A share of the clones is absent; for the studies checked, an unresolved V gene accounts for under half, and the remainder has no known explanation. That table furnishes V, J and clone size, whereas the DNA furnished D and trimming. The sample table lists around 1.9 million clones, about 93% of them with a count of one. 1.5% to 2% of the sample is taken by the ten largest.

Note on this clone: Its antigen remains unidentified. Base-call qualities are not available, and no considerably larger clone is one nucleotide away.

The CDR3 contains 15 residues, cysteine and phenylalanine counted. The retained sequence is limited to the CDR3, 45 bases, with the frame set at the first base. The junction shows trimming of 3 bases on V and 4 bases on J, and the gene matches do not reach 9 bases of it. Taken from the germline V gene, the CDR1 and CDR2 loops are MDHEN and SYDVKM. CD8 naive samples were obtained by positive selection for CCR7 among CD45RO-negative cells, yielding a CD45RA+CCR7+ population from which TemRA cells were excluded. Healthy HIV-negative adults with no recently reported acute infections or vaccinations were included as donors. Every donor was a Caucasian adult living in Nashville, Tennessee, USA. Blood was collected by leukapheresis, and PBMCs were isolated by Ficoll-Histopaque density gradient centrifugation and then cryopreserved in liquid nitrogen vapor phase. Purity and quantity of every magnetically sorted T cell population were checked by analytical flow cytometry. Each sorted fraction had its genomic DNA isolated and then quantified by UV absorbance on a Nanodrop 2000c.

The sample taken for sequencing was naive CD8+ T cells from PBMCs. The label giving this sample's cell subset or site can be read as: CD45RA+CCR7+. The rearranged chain carries TRBV28 and TRBJ2-7; 7 bases in between match TRBD1. This clonotype was obtained from a man aged 18-30 years in good health. Some clones in this sample may be carry-over from other donors' samples. The CDR3 loop reads CASSFLVGTDYEQYF. The base sequence is TGTGCCAGCAGTTTCCTGGTAGGGACAGATTACGAGCAGTACTTC.